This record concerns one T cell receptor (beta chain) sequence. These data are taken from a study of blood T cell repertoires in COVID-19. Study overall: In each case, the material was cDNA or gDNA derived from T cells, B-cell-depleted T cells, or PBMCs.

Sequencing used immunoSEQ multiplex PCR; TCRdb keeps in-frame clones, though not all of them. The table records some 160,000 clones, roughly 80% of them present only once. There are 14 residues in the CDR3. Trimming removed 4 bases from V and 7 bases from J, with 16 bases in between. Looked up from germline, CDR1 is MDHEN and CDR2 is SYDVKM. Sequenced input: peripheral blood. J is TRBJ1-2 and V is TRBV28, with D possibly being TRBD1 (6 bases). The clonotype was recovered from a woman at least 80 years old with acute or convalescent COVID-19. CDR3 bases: TGTGCCAGCAGTTCTTGGGGGGGCCGAGGTGGCTACACCTTC. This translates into CASSSWGGRGGYTF.